This TCR beta chain appears in the sequencing data of a study of blood T cells in healthy people across ages. The germline V gene has CDR1 ENHRY and CDR2 SYGVKD. CDR3 length: 16 amino acids. V shed 3 bases and J 0 bases; nucleotides not matched to a gene: 4. The study's findings and limits: Conclusively comparing naive with antigen-experienced cells was impossible with unsorted PBMCs. There were more naive CD4+ cells and higher diversity in long-lived donors than in aged donors.

The authors extracted at least 5 micrograms of total RNA per sample. The use of a sample-barcoded 5' primer and a J-beta primer mix characterized a second PCR of 7 to 11 cycles. Each cDNA molecule was tagged by a template-switch adaptor that had 12 random nucleotides. TCRdb independently ran MiXCR on the 5' RACE reads; one entry per CDR3 protein. Here the sample spans more than 1,400,000 distinct CDR3 sequences, approximately 38% being singletons. This clonotype was observed a handful of times. What it binds is not known. The V gene is TRBV10-3, the J gene TRBJ2-7, with 11 bases identical to TRBD2. The receptor was isolated from a woman younger than 30 in good health. The specimen was blood. Here the CDR3 reads CAISESGLAASYEQYF. DNA for the CDR3: TGTGCCATCAGTGAATCGGGACTAGCGGCCTCCTACGAGCAGTACTTC.